This T cell receptor (beta chain) was profiled in a study of pediatric ulcerative colitis. Profiling relied on immunoSEQ multiplex PCR, and the TCRdb table lists in-frame clones only, not all of them. The sample consists of under 70,000 clones, 80% to 90% of them appearing once. From germline, CDR1 is SGDLS and CDR2 YYNGEE. This CDR3 has 15 residues. Trimming took 5 bases from V and 1 from J, leaving 15 bases between them. This receptor was identified in a boy between 10 and 17 years old who was a control in a study of pediatric ulcerative colitis. Sample: blood. The gene calls are TRBV9 and TRBJ1-1; D remains ambiguous. CDR3: CASSESGGGNTEAFF. The DNA for the CDR3 is TGTGCCAGCAGTGAGAGCGGAGGTGGGAACACTGAAGCTTTCTTT.